This passage covers 10 T cell receptor beta chains from one sample sequenced in a study of T cells in Graves' hyperthyroidism and ophthalmopathy. Amplified regions were TCR beta CDR3 sequences from RNA transcripts. First-round RT-PCR targeting the TCR CDR3 was performed with the HTBI primer set. A single record per CDR3 protein comes from TCRdb applying MiXCR to the multiplex PCR reads. The sample consists of some 690,000 distinct CDR3 sequences, roughly a sixth of them appearing once. The sample consisted of blood. These receptors were collected from a man in his forties or fifties with Graves' hyperthyroidism.

This chain connects TRBV6-1 to TRBJ2-2; TRBD2 is a possible D gene (6 bases). The germline V gene encodes CDR1 MNHNS and CDR2 SASEGT. V gave up 11 bases and J gave up 6 bases, with 19 bases separating them. CDR3 length equals 14 residues. The CDR3 DNA follows: TGTGCCGGCGGGGATTATAATACGGCCGGGGAGCTGTTTTTT. Protein product: CAGGDYNTAGELFF.

The sample holds many counts of this clonotype. The chain carries TRBV20-1 and TRBJ1-4; D might be TRBD1 (5 bases). Trimming took 2 bases from V and 0 from J, leaving 7 bases between them. This CDR3 is built from 14 residues. Germline CDR1 and CDR2: DFQATT and SNEGSKA (reference sequence). The DNA for the CDR3 is TGCAGTGCTAGAACAGGTCCAACTAATGAAAAACTGTTTTTT. It translates to CSARTGPTNEKLFF.

The V call is TRBV7-2, the J call TRBJ1-4; possibly TRBD1 for D (5 bases). The CDR3 is 14 amino acids. Germline-derived CDR1 and CDR2 are SGHTA and FQGNSA. Trimming removed 3 bases from V and 4 bases from J, with 9 bases in between. CDR3 bases: TGTGCCAGCAGCTTTCGGGGGATTAATGAAAAACTGTTTTTT. Amino acids: CASSFRGINEKLFF.

Ten or more counts support this clonotype. This chain connects TRBV28 to TRBJ2-2; D gene ambiguous. This CDR3 spans 13 amino acids. V shed 4 bases and J shed 2 bases, with 5 bases lying between them. The germline V gene encodes CDR1 MDHEN and CDR2 SYDVKM. This chain's CDR3 is CASSSRNTGELFF. In DNA, the CDR3 is TGTGCCAGCAGTTCCCGTAACACCGGGGAGCTGTTTTTT. Based on the CDR3 plus reference TRBV28 and TRBJ2-2, the full variable domain is DVKVTQSSRYLVKRTGEKVFLECVQDMDHENMFWYRQDPGLGLRLIYFSYDVKMKEKGDIPEGYSVSREKKERFSLILESASTNQTSMYLCASSSRNTGELFFGEGSRLTVL.

This clonotype was counted many times. The J gene is TRBJ1-1, the V gene TRBV12-5; TRBD1 might be the D (6 bases). V was cut by 3 bases and J by 8 bases, with 22 bases left in between. Germline V lookup: CDR1 LGHNT, CDR2 FRNRAP. The CDR3 is made up of 16 amino acids. CDR3: CASGFSRPGHRTEAFF. In nucleotides, the CDR3 is TGTGCTAGTGGTTTCTCTAGACCGGGACACCGAACAGAAGCTTTCTTT.

The chain joins TRBV9 to TRBJ2-7, with D possibly TRBD2 on 6 matching bases. Trimming removed 3 bases from V and 3 bases from J, with 13 bases in between. The CDR3 has 14 residues. Germline assignment: CDR1 SGDLS and CDR2 YYNGEE. CDR3 bases: TGTGCCAGCAGCGCCGGGACTTTACTCTACGAGCAGTACTTC. Protein: CASSAGTLLYEQYF.

CDR3 DNA sequence: TGCAGTGCTAGCGACGAGTCCTACGAGCAGTACTTC. It specifies CSASDESYEQYF. The chain uses TRBV20-1 and TRBJ2-7; D remains ambiguous. Germline V gives CDR1 DFQATT, CDR2 SNEGSKA (reference sequence). The CDR3 consists of 12 residues. The V gene lost 3 bases and the J gene lost 1 base, with 7 bases spanning the gap.

This clonotype was found a few times. This rearrangement joins TRBV6-2 or TRBV6-3 to TRBJ2-3; 8 positions match TRBD1. Per the germline V gene, CDR1 is MNHEY and CDR2 is SVGEGT. The CDR3 loop spans 15 amino acids. After removal of 5 bases from V and 4 bases from J, the junction contained 8 bases not matched to a gene. The CDR3: CASSGGQVGADTQYF. The CDR3 region has the DNA TGTGCCAGCAGTGGGGGACAGGTCGGGGCAGATACGCAGTATTTT.

This clonotype was counted ten times or more. CDR3 amino acids: CASSTRGRAYEQYF. The DNA for the CDR3 is TGTGCCAGCAGCACCCGCGGGAGGGCCTACGAGCAGTACTTC. The chain couples TRBV11-2 to TRBJ2-7; 9 positions agree with TRBD2. This CDR3 spans 14 amino acids. Germline V gene sequence: CDR1 SGHAT, CDR2 FQNNGV. The trim removed 5 bases at V and 2 bases at J, leaving 4 bases unmatched.

The chain's CDR3 is CSARRGSSGGPQETQYF. The CDR3 nucleotides are TGCAGTGCTAGAAGGGGTTCTAGTGGAGGGCCCCAAGAGACCCAGTACTTC. The chain links TRBV20-1 to TRBJ2-5, with D tentatively TRBD2 (6 bases). The germline gives CDR1 DFQATT, CDR2 SNEGSKA (reference sequence). CDR3 length: 17 residues. V gave up 2 bases and J gave up 1 base, with 20 bases separating them.